A selection of T cell receptor beta chains follows, all from one sample in a study of blood T cell repertoires in COVID-19. Sequencing used immunoSEQ multiplex PCR; TCRdb keeps in-frame clones, though not all of them. The table shows some 140,000 clones, with around 85% occurring only once. Sequencing was carried out using peripheral blood. Receptors originate from a woman aged 55-69 years with acute or convalescent COVID-19. CDR3s include the opening cysteine and the closing phenylalanine or tryptophan. D genes are given only for firm matches. A row's size may be missing; if present it is once, few, many or a size class.

clone_size: NA; v_call: TRBV5-4; j_call: TRBJ1-4; d_call: TRBD1; cdr3_nt: TGTGCCAGCAGCTTGGCTGGGACAGGGGGAGGGGTTCGTAATGAAAAACTGTTTTTT; cdr3_aa: CASSLAGTGGGVRNEKLFF
clone_size: NA; v_call: TRBV5-1; j_call: TRBJ2-3; d_call: NA; cdr3_nt: TGCGCCAGCAGCTTGGGAGACTCCACAGATACGCAGTATTTT; cdr3_aa: CASSLGDSTDTQYF
clone_size: NA; v_call: TRBV11-3; j_call: TRBJ2-2; d_call: TRBD2; cdr3_nt: TGTGCCAGCAGCTCCGGGGGGGCGAACACCGGGGAGCTGTTTTTT; cdr3_aa: CASSSGGANTGELFF
clone_size: NA; v_call: TRBV18; j_call: TRBJ1-2; d_call: NA; cdr3_nt: TGTGCCAGCTCACCCCTCGGCCAGGAGGGCGATGGCTACACCTTC; cdr3_aa: CASSPLGQEGDGYTF
clone_size: NA; v_call: TRBV6-4; j_call: TRBJ2-3; d_call: NA; cdr3_nt: TGTGCCAGCAGTGTGGAGGCAGCCAGCACAGATACGCAGTATTTT; cdr3_aa: CASSVEAASTDTQYF
clone_size: NA; v_call: TRBV27; j_call: TRBJ1-1; d_call: NA; cdr3_nt: TGTGCCAGCAGTTTACGACATTCGAACACTGAAGCTTTCTTT; cdr3_aa: CASSLRHSNTEAFF
clone_size: once; v_call: TRBV28; j_call: TRBJ1-4; d_call: TRBD1; cdr3_nt: TGTGCCAGCAGTCTCTGGACAGGGGGAGAAAAACTGTTTTTT; cdr3_aa: CASSLWTGGEKLFF
clone_size: NA; v_call: TRBV15; j_call: TRBJ1-5; d_call: NA; cdr3_nt: TGTGCCACCAGCAGAGCTATAGTGGTGGGCAATCAGCCCCAGCATTTT; cdr3_aa: CATSRAIVVGNQPQHF
clone_size: NA; v_call: TRBV9; j_call: TRBJ2-2; d_call: NA; cdr3_nt: TGTGCCAGCAGCGTCAACGCTAACTCGGGCACCGGGGAGCTGTTTTTT; cdr3_aa: CASSVNANSGTGELFF
clone_size: NA; v_call: TRBV4-1; j_call: TRBJ1-5; d_call: TRBD1; cdr3_nt: TGCGCCAGCAGAAGGCGGACAGGGGATAGCAATCAGCCCCAGCATTTT; cdr3_aa: CASRRRTGDSNQPQHF
clone_size: NA; v_call: TRBV7-3; j_call: TRBJ1-2; d_call: TRBD1; cdr3_nt: TGTGCCAGCAGCCGGGACAGGGGTGGTTCTGGCTACACCTTC; cdr3_aa: CASSRDRGGSGYTF
clone_size: NA; v_call: TRBV18; j_call: TRBJ1-1; d_call: NA; cdr3_nt: TGTGCCAGCTCCCCCGTCCCCCGTCCACAGGTTACCGAAGCTTTCTTT; cdr3_aa: CASSPVPRPQVTEAFF
clone_size: NA; v_call: TRBV4-1; j_call: TRBJ2-7; d_call: NA; cdr3_nt: TGCGCCAGCAGCCTATTAATGGGGGCGGGGGCCTCCTACGAGCAGTACTTC; cdr3_aa: CASSLLMGAGASYEQYF
clone_size: NA; v_call: TRBV19; j_call: TRBJ1-5; d_call: NA; cdr3_nt: TGTGCCAGTAGTACCAGTCCGGGACACTACAATCAGCCCCAGCATTTT; cdr3_aa: CASSTSPGHYNQPQHF
clone_size: once; v_call: TRBV3-1/TRBV3-2; j_call: TRBJ2-5; d_call: NA; cdr3_nt: TGTGCCAGCAGCCAAGGCTTCCAGGGAATAGAGACCCAGTACTTC; cdr3_aa: CASSQGFQGIETQYF
clone_size: once; v_call: TRBV5-5; j_call: TRBJ2-1; d_call: NA; cdr3_nt: TGTGCCAGCAGCTTGGTATCTAGCTCCTACAATGAGCAGTTCTTC; cdr3_aa: CASSLVSSSYNEQFF
clone_size: NA; v_call: TRBV27; j_call: TRBJ1-6; d_call: NA; cdr3_nt: TGTGCCAGCAGTTCCCGACCGGGGAAGAGGCTCTATAATTCACCCCTCCACTTT; cdr3_aa: CASSSRPGKRLYNSPLHF
clone_size: NA; v_call: TRBV7-8; j_call: TRBJ2-1; d_call: NA; cdr3_nt: TGTGCCAGCAGCTTAGCGCTGACGGGGGGCGCGGATGAGCAGTTCTTC; cdr3_aa: CASSLALTGGADEQFF
clone_size: once; v_call: TRBV28; j_call: TRBJ1-4; d_call: TRBD1; cdr3_nt: TGTGCCAGCAGTCCTTCTCCGGGACAGGTTAATGAAAAACTGTTTTTT; cdr3_aa: CASSPSPGQVNEKLFF
clone_size: NA; v_call: TRBV7-8; j_call: TRBJ1-2; d_call: TRBD1; cdr3_nt: TGTGCCAGCAGCCCCGGACAGGGGATCCTCTATGGCTACACCTTC; cdr3_aa: CASSPGQGILYGYTF
clone_size: few; v_call: TRBV7-2; j_call: TRBJ2-1; d_call: TRBD2; cdr3_nt: TGTGCCAGCAGCTTCAGCGGGGGCGCCTACAATGAGCAGTTCTTC; cdr3_aa: CASSFSGGAYNEQFF
clone_size: NA; v_call: TRBV19; j_call: TRBJ1-4; d_call: TRBD1; cdr3_nt: TGTGCCAGTAGTATCCCTAGGACAGGGGGGAATGAAAAACTGTTTTTT; cdr3_aa: CASSIPRTGGNEKLFF
clone_size: once; v_call: TRBV29-1; j_call: TRBJ1-5; d_call: TRBD1; cdr3_nt: TGCAGCGCCATGACAGGGGGCAATCAGCCCCAGCATTTT; cdr3_aa: CSAMTGGNQPQHF
clone_size: NA; v_call: TRBV9; j_call: TRBJ2-2; d_call: NA; cdr3_nt: TGTGCCAGCAGCGTTCCGGTAGAAGGGGAGCTGTTTTTT; cdr3_aa: CASSVPVEGELFF
clone_size: few; v_call: TRBV7-9; j_call: TRBJ2-7; d_call: NA; cdr3_nt: TGTGCCAGCAGCTTTGATTACCACAACTCCTACGAGCAGTACTTC; cdr3_aa: CASSFDYHNSYEQYF
clone_size: NA; v_call: TRBV20-1; j_call: TRBJ1-2; d_call: NA; cdr3_nt: TGCAGTGCTAGCCGGTATGGCTACACCTTC; cdr3_aa: CSASRYGYTF
clone_size: NA; v_call: TRBV5-1; j_call: TRBJ2-7; d_call: NA; cdr3_nt: TGCGCCAGCACCGAATATGGGGGCACCTACGAGCAGTACTTC; cdr3_aa: CASTEYGGTYEQYF
clone_size: NA; v_call: TRBV4-1; j_call: TRBJ2-1; d_call: TRBD2; cdr3_nt: TGCGCTGGGGGGGACGGCTACAATGAGCAGTTCTTC; cdr3_aa: CAGGDGYNEQFF
clone_size: once; v_call: TRBV6-1; j_call: TRBJ2-1; d_call: NA; cdr3_nt: TGTGCCAGCAGAGAAGAGGGGGGGGAGCAGTTCTTC; cdr3_aa: CASREEGGEQFF
clone_size: NA; v_call: TRBV6-5; j_call: TRBJ1-5; d_call: TRBD1; cdr3_nt: TGTGCCAGCACCCCGGGACAGGGGTGGCAGCCCCAGCATTTT; cdr3_aa: CASTPGQGWQPQHF
clone_size: NA; v_call: TRBV3-1/TRBV3-2; j_call: TRBJ2-1; d_call: NA; cdr3_nt: TGTGCCAGCAGCCTAGCCGGGGTGAATGAGCAGTTCTTC; cdr3_aa: CASSLAGVNEQFF
clone_size: NA; v_call: TRBV2; j_call: TRBJ1-5; d_call: NA; cdr3_nt: TGTGCCAGCAGTAACAGTGTCAATCAGCCCCAGCATTTT; cdr3_aa: CASSNSVNQPQHF
clone_size: NA; v_call: TRBV30; j_call: TRBJ2-2; d_call: TRBD1; cdr3_nt: TGTGCCTGGGGACAGGGGGCCACCGGGGAGCTGTTTTTT; cdr3_aa: CAWGQGATGELFF
clone_size: NA; v_call: TRBV19; j_call: TRBJ2-1; d_call: TRBD2; cdr3_nt: TGTGCCAGTAGTCGGGGACTAGGCGGCAATGAGCAGTTCTTC; cdr3_aa: CASSRGLGGNEQFF
clone_size: few; v_call: TRBV6-2/TRBV6-3; j_call: TRBJ2-5; d_call: NA; cdr3_nt: TGTGCCAGCAGCGCCGGGGGTACGACCCAGTACTTC; cdr3_aa: CASSAGGTTQYF
clone_size: NA; v_call: TRBV19; j_call: TRBJ1-5; d_call: NA; cdr3_nt: TGTGCCAGTAGTAGGGACATCTATCAGCCCCAGCATTTT; cdr3_aa: CASSRDIYQPQHF
clone_size: NA; v_call: TRBV6-5; j_call: TRBJ1-5; d_call: NA; cdr3_nt: TGTGCCAGCGGGCAGGGACTACGGCAGCCCCAGCATTTT; cdr3_aa: CASGQGLRQPQHF
clone_size: NA; v_call: TRBV7-2; j_call: TRBJ2-5; d_call: NA; cdr3_nt: TGTGCCAGCAGCTCCCTGGGACTTTCCGCAGAGACCCAGTACTTC; cdr3_aa: CASSSLGLSAETQYF
clone_size: NA; v_call: TRBV30; j_call: TRBJ1-2; d_call: NA; cdr3_nt: TGTGCCTGGAGTAGGCGGGATTTGGGTGGCTACACCTTC; cdr3_aa: CAWSRRDLGGYTF
clone_size: NA; v_call: TRBV4-2; j_call: TRBJ1-1; d_call: TRBD1; cdr3_nt: TGTGCCAGCAGCCAAGCCGGGACAGGGCACACTGAAGCTTTCTTT; cdr3_aa: CASSQAGTGHTEAFF
clone_size: NA; v_call: TRBV27; j_call: TRBJ2-3; d_call: NA; cdr3_nt: TGTGCCAGCAGTCCCCGGGCTAGCGAGCTCTTATATACGCAGTATTTT; cdr3_aa: CASSPRASELLYTQYF
clone_size: NA; v_call: TRBV7-3; j_call: TRBJ2-3; d_call: NA; cdr3_nt: TGTGCCAGCAGCTTAGCGGGGGCACGCACAGATACGCAGTATTTT; cdr3_aa: CASSLAGARTDTQYF
clone_size: NA; v_call: TRBV29-1; j_call: TRBJ2-5; d_call: NA; cdr3_nt: TGCAGCGTTGAAGAGAGACTTCTCCCCCAAGAGACCCAGTACTTC; cdr3_aa: CSVEERLLPQETQYF
clone_size: NA; v_call: TRBV28; j_call: TRBJ2-1; d_call: NA; cdr3_nt: TGTGCGACTGCTAATTACAATGAGCAGTTCTTC; cdr3_aa: CATANYNEQFF
clone_size: NA; v_call: TRBV5-4; j_call: TRBJ2-5; d_call: TRBD2; cdr3_nt: TGTGCCAGCAGCTTGCGACTAGCGGGGGCCCAAGAGACCCAGTACTTC; cdr3_aa: CASSLRLAGAQETQYF
clone_size: NA; v_call: TRBV4-1; j_call: TRBJ2-1; d_call: TRBD1; cdr3_nt: TGCGCCAGCAGCAAGCGGACAGGGGCCTACAATGAGCAGTTCTTC; cdr3_aa: CASSKRTGAYNEQFF
clone_size: NA; v_call: TRBV10-3; j_call: TRBJ1-1; d_call: TRBD1; cdr3_nt: TGTGCCATCAGTGAGTCGCTGAACAGGGGGACCGGGAACACTGAAGCTTTCTTT; cdr3_aa: CAISESLNRGTGNTEAFF
clone_size: NA; v_call: TRBV15; j_call: TRBJ1-3; d_call: NA; cdr3_nt: TGTGCCACCAGCAGAGATAGGGGGTCTACTGGAAACACCATATATTTT; cdr3_aa: CATSRDRGSTGNTIYF
clone_size: NA; v_call: TRBV19; j_call: TRBJ2-3; d_call: TRBD2; cdr3_nt: TGTGCCAGTACCTTAGCGGGGGGAATCACAGATACGCAGTATTTT; cdr3_aa: CASTLAGGITDTQYF
clone_size: NA; v_call: TRBV3-1/TRBV3-2; j_call: TRBJ1-2; d_call: NA; cdr3_nt: TGTGCCAGCAGCCAAGCGGAGGTCGGGAATTATGGCTACACCTTC; cdr3_aa: CASSQAEVGNYGYTF
clone_size: NA; v_call: TRBV4-2; j_call: TRBJ2-3; d_call: TRBD2; cdr3_nt: TGTGCCAGCAGCCAAGGGGCCGCTAGCGGGGGGATCTCTAGCACAGATACGCAGTATTTT; cdr3_aa: CASSQGAASGGISSTDTQYF
clone_size: NA; v_call: TRBV6-5; j_call: TRBJ1-1; d_call: NA; cdr3_nt: TGTGCCACTAAAGGGAGCGGGGGCGCTTTCTTT; cdr3_aa: CATKGSGGAFF
clone_size: NA; v_call: TRBV9; j_call: TRBJ2-1; d_call: TRBD2; cdr3_nt: TGTGCCAGCAGCGTAGGAGGGTCCAGCGGGGGGTACAATGAGCAGTTCTTC; cdr3_aa: CASSVGGSSGGYNEQFF